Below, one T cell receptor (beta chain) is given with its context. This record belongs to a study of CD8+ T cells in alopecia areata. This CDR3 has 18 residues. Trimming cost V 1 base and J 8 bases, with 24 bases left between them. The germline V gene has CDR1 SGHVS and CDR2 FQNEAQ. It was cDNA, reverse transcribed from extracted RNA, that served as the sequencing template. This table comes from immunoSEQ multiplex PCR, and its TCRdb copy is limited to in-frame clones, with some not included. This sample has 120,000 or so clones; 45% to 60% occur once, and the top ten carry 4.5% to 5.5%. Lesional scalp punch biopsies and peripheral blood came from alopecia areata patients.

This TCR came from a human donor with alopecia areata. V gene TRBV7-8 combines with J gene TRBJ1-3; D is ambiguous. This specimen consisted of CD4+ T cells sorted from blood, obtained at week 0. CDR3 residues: CASSLVGMRRARLDTIYF. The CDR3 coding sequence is TGTGCCAGCAGCTTAGTCGGAATGAGAAGGGCCCGGCTGGACACCATATATTTT.